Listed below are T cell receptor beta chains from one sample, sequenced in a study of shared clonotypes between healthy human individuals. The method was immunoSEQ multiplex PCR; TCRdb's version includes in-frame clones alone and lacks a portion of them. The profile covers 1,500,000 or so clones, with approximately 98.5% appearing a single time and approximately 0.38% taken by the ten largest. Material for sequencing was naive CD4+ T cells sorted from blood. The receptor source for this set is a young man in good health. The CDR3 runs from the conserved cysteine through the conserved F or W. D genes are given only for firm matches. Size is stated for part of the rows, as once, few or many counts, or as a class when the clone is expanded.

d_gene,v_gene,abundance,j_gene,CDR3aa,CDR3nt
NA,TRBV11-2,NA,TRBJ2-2,CASSLFGGRNTGELFF,TGTGCCAGCAGCTTATTCGGGGGGCGGAACACCGGGGAGCTGTTTTTT
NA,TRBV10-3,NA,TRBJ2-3,CAISHEPRLTDTQYF,TGTGCCATCAGTCACGAACCCAGACTCACAGATACGCAGTATTTT
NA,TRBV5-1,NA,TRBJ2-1,CASSLGDFSNEQFF,TGCGCCAGCAGCTTGGGGGACTTTTCCAATGAGCAGTTCTTC
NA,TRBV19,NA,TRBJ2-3,CASSVLVGTDTQYF,TGTGCCAGTAGCGTACTAGTGGGCACAGATACGCAGTATTTT
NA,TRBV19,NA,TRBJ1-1,CASSPQAGNTEAFF,TGTGCCAGTAGTCCCCAGGCAGGGAACACTGAAGCTTTCTTT
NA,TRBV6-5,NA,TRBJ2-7,CASRPGSSGYEQYF,TGTGCCAGCAGGCCCGGGAGTTCTGGCTACGAGCAGTACTTC
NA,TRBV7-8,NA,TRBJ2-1,CASSRLGNEQFF,TGTGCCAGCAGCCGCCTTGGTAATGAGCAGTTCTTC
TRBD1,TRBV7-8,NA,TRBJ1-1,CASSSGTANTEAFF,TGTGCCAGCAGTTCCGGGACAGCGAACACTGAAGCTTTCTTT
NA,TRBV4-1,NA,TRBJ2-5,CASSQDWLIRTQYF,TGCGCCAGCAGCCAAGATTGGTTGATACGGACCCAGTACTTC
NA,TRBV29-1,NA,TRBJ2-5,CSLRLRLQETQYF,TGCAGCCTGAGACTCCGACTCCAAGAGACCCAGTACTTC
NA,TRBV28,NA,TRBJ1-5,CASSPGQFNQPQHF,TGTGCCAGCAGTCCAGGACAGTTCAATCAGCCCCAGCATTTT
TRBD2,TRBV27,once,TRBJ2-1,CASSGTRSNEQFF,TGTGCCAGCAGTGGGACTAGATCCAATGAGCAGTTCTTC
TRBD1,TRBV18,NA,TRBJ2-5,CASKRDREQETQYF,TGTGCCAGCAAACGAGACAGGGAGCAAGAGACCCAGTACTTC
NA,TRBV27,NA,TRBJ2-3,CASSQKGDYTDTQYF,TGTGCCAGCAGTCAAAAGGGGGATTACACAGATACGCAGTATTTT
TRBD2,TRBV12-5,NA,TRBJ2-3,CASGLGLAGGTQNTDTQYF,TGTGCTAGTGGTTTGGGACTAGCGGGAGGGACCCAAAACACAGATACGCAGTATTTT
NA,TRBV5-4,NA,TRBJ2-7,CASSPPPGTRYEQYF,TGTGCCAGCAGCCCACCCCCGGGGACTCGCTACGAGCAGTACTTC
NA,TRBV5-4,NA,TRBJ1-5,CASSLEVNQPQHF,TGTGCCAGCAGCTTGGAAGTCAATCAGCCCCAGCATTTT